Listed below are T cell receptor beta chains from one sample, sequenced in a study of regulatory T cells in long-lasting Graves disease. TCRdb redid the calling of the multiplex PCR reads with MiXCR, one entry per CDR3 protein. The sample has about 430,000 distinct CDR3 sequences; around 16% are singletons. This sample was shared with a second study, whose subject was T cells in Graves' hyperthyroidism and ophthalmopathy.

Here the sequenced sample was peripheral blood mononuclear cells (PBMCs), taken at new diagnosis, from a patient treated with antithyroid drugs. The receptors originated from a woman in her forties with Graves disease. The CDR3 runs from the conserved cysteine through the conserved F or W. The order of the fields is D gene, clone size, J gene, V gene, CDR3 protein, CDR3 DNA. D genes are given only for firm matches. A row's size may be missing; if present it is once, few, many or a size class.

TRBD2 many TRBJ2-7 TRBV27 CASSPGLEYYEQYF TGTGCCAGCAGTCCGGGACTAGAGTACTACGAGCAGTACTTC
TRBD1 NA TRBJ2-5 TRBV5-1 CASSLAGDRGGTQCF TGCGCCAGCAGCTTGGCCGGTGACAGGGGGGGGACCCAGTGCTTC
NA NA TRBJ2-1 TRBV19 CASLTLDPPSYNEQFF TGTGCCAGCCTCACCTTAGACCCACCTTCCTACAATGAGCAGTTCTTC
TRBD2 NA TRBJ2-1 TRBV12-3/TRBV12-4 CASSQSGRLSEQFF TGTGCCAGCAGCCAAAGCGGGAGGCTCAGTGAGCAGTTCTTC
TRBD1 NA TRBJ1-2 TRBV2 CASSDGTGAFGYGYTF TGTGCCAGCAGTGATGGGACAGGCGCCTTCGGCTATGGCTACACCTTC
TRBD2 NA TRBJ2-7 TRBV19 CASSPDGLAGPEQYF TGTGCCAGTAGTCCGGATGGACTAGCGGGACCCGAGCAGTACTTC
TRBD1 NA TRBJ1-4 TRBV5-1 CASSLWGTGDEKLFF TGCGCCAGCAGCTTGTGGGGGACAGGGGATGAAAAACTGTTTTTT
NA few TRBJ2-7 TRBV27 CASSLSRQTEQYF TGTGCCAGCAGTTTAAGCCGTCAAACGGAGCAGTACTTC
NA many TRBJ1-2 TRBV5-1 CASRDLKDYGYTF TGCGCCAGCAGGGACTTGAAGGACTATGGCTACACCTTC
NA NA TRBJ2-3 TRBV20-1 CSARDLRGFVTDTQYF TGCAGTGCTAGAGATCTTAGGGGATTTGTCACAGATACGCAGTATTTT
NA few TRBJ2-1 TRBV6-2/TRBV6-3 CASSESRVAYNEQFF TGTGCCAGCAGTGAGAGTAGGGTAGCGTACAATGAGCAGTTCTTC
TRBD2 many TRBJ2-2 TRBV29-1 CSVSVGGDIANTGELFF TGCAGCGTTTCGGTCGGGGGGGATATCGCGAACACCGGGGAGCTGTTTTTT
TRBD2 NA TRBJ2-1 TRBV11-2 CASSHGGRAPDEQFF TGTGCCAGCAGCCACGGGGGGAGGGCCCCGGATGAGCAGTTCTTC
TRBD1 few TRBJ2-2 TRBV7-6 CASSLAGQGANTGELFF TGTGCCAGCAGCTTAGCCGGACAGGGGGCGAACACCGGGGAGCTGTTTTTT
TRBD2 NA TRBJ2-5 TRBV5-6 CASSLGLAVQETQYF TGTGCCAGCAGCTTGGGGCTAGCGGTCCAAGAGACCCAGTACTTC
NA many TRBJ2-7 TRBV7-9 CASSPTGDYEQYF TGTGCCAGCAGCCCGACAGGAGACTACGAGCAGTACTTC
TRBD2 many TRBJ2-1 TRBV7-4 CASSLEWTSVRWDEQFF TGTGCCAGCAGCTTAGAGTGGACTAGTGTCAGGTGGGATGAGCAGTTCTTC
TRBD1 few TRBJ1-4 TRBV28 CASSSRGHDEKLFF TGTGCCAGCAGTTCAAGGGGGCACGATGAAAAACTGTTTTTT
NA few TRBJ2-2 TRBV25-1 CASSDNTGELFF TGTGCCAGCAGTGATAACACCGGGGAGCTGTTTTTT
TRBD2 many TRBJ2-1 TRBV7-8 CASSPRTSGIYNEQFF TGTGCCAGCAGTCCCCGGACTAGCGGAATCTACAATGAGCAGTTCTTC
NA many TRBJ1-2 TRBV3-1 CASSSGGALGYTF TGTGCCAGCAGCTCCGGAGGGGCCCTTGGCTACACCTTC